This T cell receptor (beta chain) was obtained from a study of blood T cell repertoires in COVID-19. Study-wide context: The United States, Italy and Spain supplied acute and convalescent COVID-19 samples.

Some clones are missing from TCRdb's copy, which holds only in-frame ones; the method was immunoSEQ multiplex PCR. This sample has around 75,000 clones, with roughly nine tenths found just once. V gave up 6 bases and J gave up 5 bases; unmatched junction bases: 10. The germline V gene has CDR1 SGHAT and CDR2 FQNNGV. CDR3 length: 15 residues. The rearrangement joins TRBV11-2 to TRBJ2-7, with 10 positions matching TRBD2. Sequencing was performed on peripheral blood. The clonotype originates from a man between 65 and 79 years old with active COVID-19. The CDR3 region is CASRPGVAGGNEQYF. The CDR3 DNA reads as TGTGCCAGCAGGCCCGGGGTAGCGGGAGGTAACGAGCAGTACTTC.